The rows below give T cell receptor beta chains drawn from one sample of a study of T-cell memory formation after mild COVID-19. TCRdb reprocessed the 5' RACE reads via MiXCR and lists one record per CDR3 protein. The data contain 400,000 or so distinct CDR3 sequences, approximately 20% of them singletons. Sequences were obtained from PBMCs or a T cell subset sorted from them (not recorded which). The origin of the receptors is an adult woman who had mild COVID-19 (a few samples of this study predate the infection). Cell type and time point are not known. CDR3s include the opening cysteine and the closing phenylalanine or tryptophan. D genes are given only for firm matches. For some rows the clone size is stated as once, few or many, or as a class when expanded; others skip it.

>TRBV5-5|TRBD1|NA|TRBJ2-7
TGTGCCAGCAGCTTCGGACAGGACCTGGGTGAGCAGTACTTC
CASSFGQDLGEQYF
>TRBV29-1|TRBD1|few|TRBJ1-3
TGCAGCGTAGACGACAGGGGCTCTGGAAACACCATATATTTT
CSVDDRGSGNTIYF
>TRBV5-5|NA|few|TRBJ1-6
TGTGCCAGCAGCTTATGGGAGATGAATTCACCCCTCCACTTT
CASSLWEMNSPLHF
>TRBV18|TRBD1|NA|TRBJ1-2
TGTGCCAGCTCACCTGGGACAGGGGTAAACTATGGCTACACCTTC
CASSPGTGVNYGYTF
>TRBV5-4|NA|NA|TRBJ2-1
TGTGCCAGCAGCCTTCCCCCTTCCGATGAGCAGTTCTTC
CASSLPPSDEQFF
>TRBV20-1|NA|NA|TRBJ2-7
TGCAGTGCTATGGCGGGGAGCTCCTACGAGCAGTACTTC
CSAMAGSSYEQYF
>TRBV18|NA|few|TRBJ2-3
TGTGCCAGCTCACCTCTTTTAGCGGAAAACACAGATACGCAGTATTTT
CASSPLLAENTDTQYF
>TRBV6-5|TRBD2|few|TRBJ2-7
TGTGCCAGCACCAACGGACTAGGGCAGTACTTC
CASTNGLGQYF
>TRBV7-2|NA|few|TRBJ2-1
TGTGCCAGCAGCCACAGAGGAGGGGGTTTCTCCTACAATGAGCAGTTCTTC
CASSHRGGGFSYNEQFF
>TRBV29-1|NA|NA|TRBJ2-5
TGCAGCGTTGAGGGGACACAAAGTTCATTCCAAGAGACCCAGTACTTC
CSVEGTQSSFQETQYF
>TRBV7-2|TRBD1|NA|TRBJ1-2
TGTGCCAGCAGCTTAGCACCGCCCGGGACAGGCTATGGCTACACCTTC
CASSLAPPGTGYGYTF
>TRBV5-5|TRBD1|many|TRBJ1-5
TGTGCCAGCAGCTCCGTGAGGACAGGGGCCAATCAGCCCCAGCATTTT
CASSSVRTGANQPQHF
>TRBV9|TRBD2|few|TRBJ2-1
TGTGCCAGCAGCGTAGTTAGACTAGCGGGAGTTAATGAGCAGTTCTTC
CASSVVRLAGVNEQFF
>TRBV5-6|NA|NA|TRBJ2-3
TGTGCCAGCAGCCTCCAAAACGGGGATACGCAGTATTTT
CASSLQNGDTQYF
>TRBV20-1|NA|few|TRBJ2-3
TGCAGTGCTCTTGTCCCCTTGGTAGGAAAAATCACAGATACGCAGTATTTT
CSALVPLVGKITDTQYF
>TRBV10-3|NA|NA|TRBJ2-1
TGTGCCACCTCTATAATCTCCTACAATGAGCAGTTCTTC
CATSIISYNEQFF
>TRBV7-2|NA|few|TRBJ1-1
TGTGCCAGCAGCGAAAAGACAGGCACTGAAGCTTTCTTT
CASSEKTGTEAFF
>TRBV4-3|TRBD2|NA|TRBJ2-7
TGCGCCAGCAGCCAAGATTTCGTAGCGGGAGATACCTACGAGCAGTACTTC
CASSQDFVAGDTYEQYF
>TRBV5-1|TRBD1|few|TRBJ2-5
TGCGCCAGCAGCTTGGCGCCGACAGGGGTAGAGACCCAGTACTTC
CASSLAPTGVETQYF
>TRBV4-1|NA|few|TRBJ2-7
TGCGCCAGCAGCCAAGGAGGGTTCGAGCAGTACTTC
CASSQGGFEQYF
>TRBV12-3/TRBV12-4|NA|few|TRBJ1-1
TGTGCCAGCAGTTTCAACCGGCAGAACACTGAAGCTTTCTTT
CASSFNRQNTEAFF
>TRBV5-1|TRBD1|few|TRBJ2-7
TGCGCCAGCAGCTGGTACGGACAGGGGGCCTACGAGCAGTACTTC
CASSWYGQGAYEQYF
>TRBV7-7|TRBD2|few|TRBJ2-7
TGTGCTAGCAGCCAGACCATAGCGGGAGTTGGAGAGCAGTACTTC
CASSQTIAGVGEQYF
>TRBV9|TRBD1|NA|TRBJ2-7
TGTGCCAGCAGCGTAGCACCTTCCGGGACAGAAAAGTACTTC
CASSVAPSGTEKYF
>TRBV12-3/TRBV12-4|NA|few|TRBJ1-2
TGTGCCAGCAACCTTGGCATCCGGGCGCAGAGGGGCTACACCTTC
CASNLGIRAQRGYTF
>TRBV20-1|NA|few|TRBJ1-5
TGCAGTGCCCCCTGGGGGGGCTATACGGGCAATCAGCCCCAGCATTTT
CSAPWGGYTGNQPQHF
>TRBV10-3|NA|NA|TRBJ2-7
TGTGCCATCAGTGAGCCCCCCCTCCTAGCTTCCCGGGTCGAGCAGTACTTC
CAISEPPLLASRVEQYF
>TRBV4-1|NA|few|TRBJ2-7
TGCGCCAGCAGCCAGCCCGGGACCAAGTTCGCCGAGCAGTACTTC
CASSQPGTKFAEQYF
>TRBV7-8|NA|few|TRBJ1-4
TGTGCCAGCAGCTTAGCTTACTCGGAAAAACTGTTTTTT
CASSLAYSEKLFF
>TRBV9|TRBD1|few|TRBJ2-7
TGTGCCAGCAGCGCTGGACAGGGGTTAAACTACGAGCAGTACTTC
CASSAGQGLNYEQYF
>TRBV7-8|TRBD2|NA|TRBJ2-1
TGTGCCAGCAGCCCGCGGACTAGCGGGAGGAGCTCCTACAATGAGCAGTTCTTC
CASSPRTSGRSSYNEQFF
>TRBV11-2|NA|NA|TRBJ1-1
TGTGCCAGCAGCGGGGGGGACATTCGGTTTTACACTGAAGCTTTCTTT
CASSGGDIRFYTEAFF
>TRBV5-1|NA|few|TRBJ2-4
TGCGCCAGCAGCTTGGAACAGGTCGGGAACATTCAGTACTTC
CASSLEQVGNIQYF
>TRBV29-1|NA|NA|TRBJ2-3
TGCAGCACTGAGCGCGTGGGCTCGGCGGGGAGCGCAGATACGCAGTATTTT
CSTERVGSAGSADTQYF
>TRBV25-1|NA|few|TRBJ2-1
TGTGCCAGCACCCGAGAGACAGGAACCGTGGTCTACAATGAGCAGTTCTTC
CASTRETGTVVYNEQFF
>TRBV9|NA|many|TRBJ1-5
TGTGCCAGCAGCATCTCGGACAGCCACAATCAGCCCCAGCATTTT
CASSISDSHNQPQHF
>TRBV6-1|NA|few|TRBJ1-1
TGTGCCAGCAGTGAAGGGGTAATGAACACTGAAGCTTTCTTT
CASSEGVMNTEAFF
>TRBV5-1|NA|many|TRBJ1-2
TGCGCCAGCAGCTTTTCCGGGGGCGATGGCTACACCTTC
CASSFSGGDGYTF
>TRBV5-1|NA|few|TRBJ2-7
TGCGCCAGCAGCCTATTACAGAGTAACTACGAGCAGTACTTC
CASSLLQSNYEQYF
>TRBV20-1|TRBD2|few|TRBJ2-3
TGCAGTGCTTTAGGGACTAGCGGCACAGATACGCAGTATTTT
CSALGTSGTDTQYF
>TRBV6-1|TRBD1|NA|TRBJ2-5
TGTGCCAGCAGTGCAGGGGGACAACGAGAGACCCAGTACTTC
CASSAGGQRETQYF
>TRBV5-1|NA|once|TRBJ2-2
TGCGCCAGCAGCCTTCAGGGTGGCCCGAACACCGGGGAGCTGTTTTTT
CASSLQGGPNTGELFF
>TRBV3-1|TRBD2|NA|TRBJ2-1
TGTGCCAGCAGCCAAGAATGGCGGGAGGGCGGTTTCAATGAGCAGTTCTTC
CASSQEWREGGFNEQFF
>TRBV7-2|TRBD2|NA|TRBJ2-2
TGTGCCAGCAGTCTGATAGCGGGAGCGAACACCGGGGAGCTGTTTTTT
CASSLIAGANTGELFF
>TRBV3-1|NA|few|TRBJ2-5
TGTGCCAGCAGCCTAGCACAGGGTCAAGAGACCCAGTACTTC
CASSLAQGQETQYF
>TRBV6-6|NA|NA|TRBJ2-3
TGTGCCGCTACACAGTATCCGAGCACAGATACGCAGTATTTT
CAATQYPSTDTQYF
>TRBV7-7|TRBD1|few|TRBJ1-1
TGTGCTAGCAGCGTTGTGGGACAGTCGGAGAGTTTGGTCACTGAAGCTTTCTTT
CASSVVGQSESLVTEAFF
>TRBV20-1|TRBD1|few|TRBJ2-5
TGCAGTGCTAGGGGAGCTACAGGGGTTCAAGAGACCCAGTACTTC
CSARGATGVQETQYF
>TRBV2|TRBD2|NA|TRBJ2-3
TGTGCCAACAAAAGGACTAGCGGGAGAACAGATACGCAGTATTTT
CANKRTSGRTDTQYF
>TRBV2|TRBD1|NA|TRBJ1-5
TGTGCCAGCAGTAGACAGGGCCTAAACTATCAGCCCCAGCATTTT
CASSRQGLNYQPQHF
>TRBV6-2/TRBV6-3|NA|many|TRBJ1-1
TGTGCCAGCAGATTGGGACAAGGAGCTTTCTTT
CASRLGQGAFF